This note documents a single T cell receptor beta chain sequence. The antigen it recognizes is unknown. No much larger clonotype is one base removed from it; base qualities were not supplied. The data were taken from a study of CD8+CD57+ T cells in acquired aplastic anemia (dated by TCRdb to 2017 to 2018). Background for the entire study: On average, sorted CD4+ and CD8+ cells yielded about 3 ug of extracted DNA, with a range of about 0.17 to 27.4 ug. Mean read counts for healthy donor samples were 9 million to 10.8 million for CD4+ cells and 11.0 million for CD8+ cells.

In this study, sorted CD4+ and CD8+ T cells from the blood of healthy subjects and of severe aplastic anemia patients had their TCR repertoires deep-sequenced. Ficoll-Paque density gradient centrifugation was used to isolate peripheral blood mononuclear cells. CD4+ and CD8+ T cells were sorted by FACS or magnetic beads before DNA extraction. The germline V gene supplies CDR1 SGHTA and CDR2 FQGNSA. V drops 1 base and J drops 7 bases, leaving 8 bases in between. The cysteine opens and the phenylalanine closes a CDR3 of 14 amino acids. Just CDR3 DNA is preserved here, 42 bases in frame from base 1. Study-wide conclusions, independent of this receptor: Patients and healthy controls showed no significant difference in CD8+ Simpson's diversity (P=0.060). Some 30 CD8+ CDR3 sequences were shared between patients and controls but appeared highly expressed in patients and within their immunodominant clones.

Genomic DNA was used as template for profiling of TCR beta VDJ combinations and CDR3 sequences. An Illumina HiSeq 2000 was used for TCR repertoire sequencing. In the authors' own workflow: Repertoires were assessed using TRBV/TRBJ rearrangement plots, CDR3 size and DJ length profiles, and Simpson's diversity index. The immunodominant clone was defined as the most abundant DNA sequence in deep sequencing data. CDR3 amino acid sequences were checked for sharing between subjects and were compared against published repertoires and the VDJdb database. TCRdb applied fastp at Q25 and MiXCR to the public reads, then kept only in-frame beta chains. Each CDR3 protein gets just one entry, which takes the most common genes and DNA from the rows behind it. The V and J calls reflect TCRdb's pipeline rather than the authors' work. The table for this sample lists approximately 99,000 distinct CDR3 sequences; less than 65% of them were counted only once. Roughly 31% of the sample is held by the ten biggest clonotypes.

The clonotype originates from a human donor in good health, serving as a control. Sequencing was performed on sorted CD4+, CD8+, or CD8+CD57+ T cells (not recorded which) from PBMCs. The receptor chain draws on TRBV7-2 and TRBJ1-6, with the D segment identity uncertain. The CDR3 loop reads CASSLGRSNSPLHF. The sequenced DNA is TGTGCCAGCAGCTTAGGACGGAGCAATTCACCCCTCCACTTT.